This TCR beta chain comes out of a study of cytomegalovirus exposure and HLA in healthy donors. The study ran its PCR with 60 Vbeta and 13 Jbeta primers. Sequencing used immunoSEQ multiplex PCR; TCRdb keeps in-frame clones, though not all of them. The top ten clones hold 4% to 5% of a sample with 150,000 to 200,000 clones, 70% to 75% of them seen once. CDR1 is SGHTA and CDR2 is FQGNSA in the germline V gene. V lost 5 bases and J lost 5, with 12 bases in between. The length of the CDR3 is 13 residues. The sequenced sample consisted of PBMCs. J is TRBJ2-5 and V is TRBV7-2; D uncertain. The clonotype was recovered from a man aged 18 to 35 in good health and CMV-seropositive. The DNA for the CDR3 is TGTGCCAGCAGCCCCTCTAGTCAGGAGACCCAGTACTTC. This translates into CASSPSSQETQYF.